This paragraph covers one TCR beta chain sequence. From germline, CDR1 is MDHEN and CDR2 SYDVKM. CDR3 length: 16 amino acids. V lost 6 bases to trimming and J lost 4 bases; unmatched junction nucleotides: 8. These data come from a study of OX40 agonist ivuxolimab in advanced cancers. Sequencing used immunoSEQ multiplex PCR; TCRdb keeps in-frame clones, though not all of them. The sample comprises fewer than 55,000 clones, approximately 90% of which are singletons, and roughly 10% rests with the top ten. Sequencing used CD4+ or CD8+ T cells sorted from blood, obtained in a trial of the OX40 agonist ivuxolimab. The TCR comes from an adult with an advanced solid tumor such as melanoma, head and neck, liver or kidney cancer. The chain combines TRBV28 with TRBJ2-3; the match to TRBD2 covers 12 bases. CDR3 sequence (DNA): TGTGCCAGCAGACCCCCTAGCGGGGGGGCCCCAGATACGCAGTATTTT. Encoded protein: CASRPPSGGAPDTQYF.